The following is a T cell receptor beta chain sequence with its context. The antigen is unknown. Sequencing targeted expressed TCRB transcripts, as all isolated RNA had been reverse transcribed. Generated by immunoSEQ multiplex PCR, the TCRdb table keeps only in-frame clones and is missing some. The profile shows 390,000 or so clones, about 15% of them singletons. This sample is part of a study of beta chain features in type 1 diabetes. General study findings and limits: Among patients with Type 1 diabetes, TCRB CDR3s were moderately but significantly shorter in every one of the four CD4+ subsets.

The germline V gene has CDR1 SGHRS and CDR2 YFSETQ. V was trimmed by 1 base and J by 4 bases, leaving 9 bases between them. CDR3 length equals 14 residues. Material for sequencing was naive CD4+ T cells from blood. The gene calls are TRBV5-1 and TRBJ2-1; the D is unclear. The receptor comes from a man under 40 in good health. The CDR3 is CASSLNSGYNEQFF. In DNA, the CDR3 is TGCGCCAGCAGCTTGAATTCCGGGTACAATGAGCAGTTCTTC.